The rows below give T cell receptor beta chains drawn from one sample of a study of blood T cell repertoires in COVID-19. TCRdb's table, derived via immunoSEQ multiplex PCR, lists solely in-frame clones and lacks some. This table has over 250,000 clones, about 85% appearing once. Sample: peripheral blood. Source of these receptors: a man aged 60 to 75 who had recovered from COVID-19. Each CDR3 is given with its conserved first and last residue. A D gene is named only where the DNA matches it firmly. Where a row states a size, it is once, few, many or the class of an expanded clone; other rows omit it.

once,NA,TRBV6-2/TRBV6-3,TRBJ2-1,CASSHRAGTYNEQFF,TGTGCCAGCAGTCACAGGGCAGGGACATACAATGAGCAGTTCTTC
NA,TRBD2,TRBV7-2,TRBJ2-3,CASSLRGLAGFLSTDTQYF,TGTGCCAGCAGCCTTCGAGGACTAGCGGGGTTTTTAAGCACAGATACGCAGTATTTT
NA,NA,TRBV27,TRBJ2-7,CASRYKTGYF,TGTGCCAGCAGGTACAAGACAGGGTACTTC
few,NA,TRBV6-2/TRBV6-3,TRBJ1-5,CASSLGRNQPQHF,TGTGCCAGCAGTTTGGGGAGAAATCAGCCCCAGCATTTT
NA,NA,TRBV4-1,TRBJ1-2,CASSQGPAPLAGYTF,TGCGCCAGCAGCCAAGGCCCAGCGCCACTGGCCGGCTACACCTTC
NA,TRBD1,TRBV24-1,TRBJ2-1,CATSDETGTGASEQFF,TGTGCCACCAGTGACGAGACCGGGACAGGGGCATCCGAGCAGTTCTTC
once,NA,TRBV7-2,TRBJ1-5,CATKQAGNGQPQHF,TGTGCCACCAAGCAGGCAGGGAATGGTCAGCCCCAGCATTTT
NA,NA,TRBV5-1,TRBJ2-6,CASSLTTSGANVLTF,TGCGCCAGCAGCTTGACGACTTCTGGGGCCAACGTCCTGACTTTC
once,NA,TRBV9,TRBJ1-4,CASSVGKGMANEKLFF,TGTGCCAGCAGCGTCGGTAAGGGGATGGCTAATGAAAAACTGTTTTTT
NA,TRBD1,TRBV7-2,TRBJ1-2,CASSLRDRGRNGYTF,TGTGCCAGCAGCTTACGGGACAGGGGAAGGAACGGCTACACCTTC
NA,NA,TRBV5-1,TRBJ2-2,CASSLLSGPTGELFF,TGCGCCAGCAGCTTGCTGTCAGGGCCCACCGGGGAGCTGTTTTTT
once,NA,TRBV19,TRBJ2-7,CASSPQGFEQYF,TGTGCCAGTAGTCCTCAGGGGTTCGAGCAGTACTTC
NA,NA,TRBV9,TRBJ1-2,CASSETGYGYTF,TGTGCCAGCAGCGAAACAGGATATGGCTACACCTTC
NA,TRBD1,TRBV7-6,TRBJ2-7,CASSQGQGIYEQYF,TGTGCCAGCAGCCAGGGACAGGGTATCTACGAGCAGTACTTC
NA,NA,TRBV19,TRBJ2-7,CASSIKQAGSYEQYF,TGTGCCAGTAGTATAAAACAGGCAGGCTCCTACGAGCAGTACTTC
NA,TRBD2,TRBV7-9,TRBJ2-1,CASSLSGGGREQFF,TGTGCCAGCAGCTTATCAGGCGGGGGGCGGGAGCAGTTCTTC
few,NA,TRBV6-6,TRBJ1-2,CAGAGDPRDGYTF,TGTGCCGGGGCCGGAGACCCGCGAGATGGCTACACCTTC
NA,TRBD2,TRBV4-1,TRBJ2-1,CASSQISGEEQFF,TGCGCCAGCAGCCAAATTAGCGGGGAGGAGCAGTTCTTC
NA,NA,TRBV11-2,TRBJ1-5,CASSRGYRQPQHF,TGTGCCAGCAGTAGGGGCTACAGACAGCCCCAGCATTTT
NA,NA,TRBV24-1,TRBJ2-3,CATSDPASPGGTDTQYF,TGTGCCACCAGTGATCCCGCTAGCCCGGGGGGCACAGATACGCAGTATTTT
NA,NA,TRBV18,TRBJ2-7,CASSPRAGHEQYF,TGTGCCAGCTCACCACGGGCCGGCCACGAGCAGTACTTC
NA,TRBD2,TRBV19,TRBJ2-3,CASSMNGGAADTQYF,TGTGCCAGTAGTATGAACGGGGGGGCTGCAGATACGCAGTATTTT
NA,NA,TRBV20-1,TRBJ2-5,CSACAAGIQETQYF,TGCAGTGCTTGTGCGGCAGGCATACAAGAGACCCAGTACTTC
NA,TRBD1,TRBV7-3,TRBJ2-1,CASSQDRGLWNEQFF,TGTGCCAGCAGCCAGGACAGGGGGCTCTGGAATGAGCAGTTCTTC
NA,NA,TRBV21-1,TRBJ2-5,CASRKDSGGAQETQYF,TGTGCCAGCAGGAAGGATAGCGGGGGGGCGCAAGAGACCCAGTACTTC
NA,NA,TRBV6-1,TRBJ1-4,CASSEGRLNEKLFF,TGTGCCAGCAGTGAGGGGCGTCTTAATGAAAAACTGTTTTTT